This entry lists 10 T cell receptor beta chains sequenced from one sample in a study of T cell responses to AZD1222 COVID-19 vaccine. Some clones are missing from TCRdb's copy, which holds only in-frame ones; the method was immunoSEQ multiplex PCR. The sample carries about 200,000 clones, approximately 92% recorded once. Source: peripheral blood, taken on day 0 of AZD1222 vaccination. These receptors were collected from an adult in good health.

This chain joins TRBV7-9 and TRBJ2-3, with TRBD1 identical over 7 bases. With V trimmed by 8 bases and J by 2 bases, 7 bases remained unmatched. The V gene's germline CDR1 is SEHNR and CDR2 FQNEAQ (reference sequence). CDR3 length: 14 residues. CDR3 coding DNA: TGTGCCAGCGTGGGACAGCAGTTCACAGATACGCAGTATTTT. The encoded protein is CASVGQQFTDTQYF.

The chain recombines TRBV18 with TRBJ1-2; tentative D call: TRBD1 (6 bases). This CDR3 is 16 amino acids long. CDR1 and CDR2 (germline): KGHSH, LQKENI. V lost 4 bases and J lost 5, with 20 bases in between. The CDR3 protein is CASSRLPEGDGYGYTF. CDR3 bases: TGTGCCAGCTCACGACTCCCGGAGGGGGACGGGTATGGCTACACCTTC.

V gene TRBV29-1 combines with J gene TRBJ2-1, with D hard to call. Trimming stripped 4 bases from V and 4 bases from J, with 5 bases between. The CDR3 is 11 amino acids. Germline V gene data show CDR1 as SQVTM and CDR2 as ANQGSEA. DNA for the CDR3: TGCAGCGTTGGGCGGTACAATGAGCAGTTCTTC. Protein sequence: CSVGRYNEQFF.

This clone is a singleton in its sample. The rearrangement joins TRBV5-4 to TRBJ1-2, with a weak D call TRBD1 (6 bases). CDR3 length: 15 amino acids. Germline V CDR1 and CDR2: SGHNT, YYREEE (reference sequence). The V end lost 5 bases, the J end lost 3 bases, and 17 bases lay between the germline ends. In nucleotides, the CDR3 is TGTGCCAGCAGAAGCCCGGCAGGGGCGGACTATGGCTACACCTTC. It yields the protein CASRSPAGADYGYTF.

This chain joins TRBV5-1 and TRBJ2-5; 7 bases agree with TRBD2. V was clipped by 3 bases and J by 5 bases; unmatched bases: 7. Germline V lookup: CDR1 SGHRS, CDR2 YFSETQ. The CDR3 contains 14 residues. The CDR3 reads CASSWGGGSETQYF. The DNA of the CDR3 is TGCGCCAGCAGCTGGGGCGGGGGTTCGGAGACCCAGTACTTC.

Remarks on this clone: Germline and junction disagree at one end, which may indicate a read error. This sequence joins TRBV3-1 (or the pseudogene TRBV3-2) and TRBJ2-3; possibly TRBD2 for D (5 bases). CDR1 LGHDT and CDR2 YNNKEL come from the germline V gene (reference sequence). This CDR3 region has 15 residues. The CDR3 sequence: CASSTRGVLADTRYF. CDR3 bases: TGTGCCAGCAGCACTCGGGGTGTGCTAGCAGATACGCGGTATTTT.

The rearrangement uses TRBV27 and TRBJ2-2; 7 positions agree with TRBD2. With 2 bases clipped from V and 0 bases from J, the junction kept 0 bases outside the gene matches. Germline V CDR1 and CDR2: MNHEY, SMNVEV (reference sequence). CDR3 length: 15 amino acids. The CDR3 here is CASSLGGANTGELFF. CDR3 nucleotide sequence: TGTGCCAGCAGTTTAGGGGGGGCGAACACCGGGGAGCTGTTTTTT.

The chain couples TRBV6-5 to TRBJ1-5; D is unclear. With 2 bases removed from V and 7 bases from J, the gap between germline ends came to 12 bases. The CDR3 runs to 14 residues. From germline, CDR1 is MNHEY and CDR2 SVGAGI. CDR3 sequence: CASSYEAAGQPQHF. In DNA, the CDR3 is TGTGCCAGCAGTTACGAAGCTGCGGGCCAGCCCCAGCATTTT.

This clone was counted a few times. CDR3 sequence (DNA): TGTGCCAGTAGTCCCACCGGGACTCAAGCTAACTATGGCTACACCTTC. Protein product: CASSPTGTQANYGYTF. This chain uses TRBV19 with TRBJ1-2; the D gene is possibly TRBD1 (5 bases). Germline CDR1 is LNHDA and CDR2 is SQIVND (reference sequence). This CDR3 has 16 amino acids. V lost 5 bases to trimming and J lost 0 bases, with 16 bases between them.

The genes are TRBV4-1 and TRBJ1-3; D not resolved. V lost 3 bases and J lost 2, with 8 bases in between. The length of the CDR3 is 14 residues. Germline V gene lookup returns CDR1 MGHRA and CDR2 YSYEKL. The DNA of the CDR3 is TGCGCCAGCAGCCAGGGGTTTGCTGGAAACACCATATATTTT. Protein product: CASSQGFAGNTIYF.